The clone carrying this T cell receptor beta chain showed up just once. The antigen is undetermined. With survey level as its setting, the immunoSEQ assay was v3.0. Assay: immunoSEQ multiplex PCR; the TCRdb copy retains only in-frame clones and omits some. This table has tens of thousands of clones, around four fifths appearing once. The length of the CDR3 is 14 residues. The V gene lost 0 bases and the J gene lost 7 bases, with 9 bases spanning the gap. From germline, CDR1 is MNHNS and CDR2 SASEGT. This entry is derived from a study of long-term antiretroviral therapy in people with HIV. General study results and limits: Pre-ART expanded clones dominated the repertoire at every time point.

This TCR was recovered from a man in his late teens or twenties with HIV. Material: unsorted PBMCs, obtained 0.3 years after starting antiretroviral therapy. The rearrangement joins TRBV6-1 to TRBJ1-4; TRBD1 might be the D (6 bases). The CDR3 protein is CASSEAGGSEKLFF. For the CDR3, the DNA is TGTGCCAGCAGTGAAGCAGGGGGATCTGAAAAACTGTTTTTT.